The 27 T cell receptor beta chains given below trace back to one sample, sequenced in a study of naive and memory T cell subsets. For these TCRs, the target antigens are not known. Two oligonucleotides, mixed equimolar, formed the beta constant-region primer covering TRBC1 and TRBC2. Ligated cDNA was amplified by four rounds of PCR with nested alpha and beta constant-region primers and SP2. In TCRdb, the UMI-ligation and nested PCR reads were re-called with MiXCR into one record per CDR3 protein. The data contain 99,000 or so distinct CDR3 sequences, 14% of them singletons. General study points: A few larger clonotypes appeared in naive repertoires, especially CD8, possibly memory cells re-expressing CD45RA.

The specimen sequenced was naive CD8+ T cells from blood. The receptors were gathered from a human donor in good health.

The V and J genes are TRBV4-1 and TRBJ1-1; D gene unclear. The CDR3 is made up of 13 amino acids. V was shortened by 1 base and J by 4 bases, with 7 bases between the two germline ends. Germline V gives CDR1 MGHRA, CDR2 YSYEKL. The CDR3 DNA is TGCGCCAGCAGCCAAGGAATAGGCACTGAAGCTTTCTTT. Amino acid sequence: CASSQGIGTEAFF.

This chain links TRBV7-9 with TRBJ2-7; 7 bases line up with TRBD2. This CDR3 is built from 15 residues. Trimming at V came to 0 bases and at J to 3 bases, leaving 5 bases not matched to a gene. CDR1 is SEHNR and CDR2 is FQNEAQ in the germline V gene (reference sequence). The DNA for the CDR3 is TGTGCCAGCAGCTTAGCCCACGGGACTAACTACGAGCAGTACTTC. Protein: CASSLAHGTNYEQYF.

In DNA form, the CDR3 reads TGTGCCAGCAGCCGCGGGGATAGTATAAACACAGATACGCAGTATTTT. Translation gives CASSRGDSINTDTQYF. The chain uses TRBV9 and TRBJ2-3, with D possibly matching TRBD2 (6 bases). The CDR3 is 16 amino acids. V shed 4 bases and J shed 2 bases, with 17 bases lying between them. Looked up from germline, CDR1 is SGDLS and CDR2 is YYNGEE.

This rearrangement joins TRBV5-1 to TRBJ2-1; no reliable D call. The CDR3 contains 15 residues. Germline values: CDR1 SGHRS, CDR2 YFSETQ. Trimming removed 1 base at V and 4 bases at J, with 12 bases between. DNA of the CDR3: TGCGCCAGCAGCTTGTTGGTCTCCTCTTACAATGAGCAGTTCTTC. Protein sequence: CASSLLVSSYNEQFF.

The chain carries TRBV29-1 and TRBJ2-7; 7 positions agree with TRBD2. Losses at the gene ends were 4 bases for V and 7 bases for J; bases not matched to a gene: 10. The CDR3 covers 13 residues. Germline CDR1 reads SQVTM; CDR2 reads ANQGSEA. CDR3 coding DNA: TGCAGCGTTGTGGGGGGGGACCCGCGTGAGCAGTACTTC. Amino acids: CSVVGGDPREQYF.

This clonotype has just a few counts. J is TRBJ1-2 and V is TRBV3-1, with D uncertain. V lost 0 bases and J 3 bases, leaving 2 bases between the germline ends. Per germline, CDR1 LGHDT and CDR2 YNNKEL (reference sequence). CDR3 size: 12 residues. CDR3 loop: CASSQDHYGYTF. CDR3 sequence (DNA): TGTGCCAGCAGCCAAGACCACTATGGCTACACCTTC.

The rearrangement links TRBV3-1 to TRBJ1-1; D not certain. Germline CDR1 LGHDT, CDR2 YNNKEL (reference sequence). The CDR3 spans 14 residues. With 2 bases removed from V and 0 bases from J, the gap between germline ends came to 7 bases. The CDR3 spells CASSQLTMNTEAFF. Written as DNA, the CDR3 is TGTGCCAGCAGCCAATTAACCATGAACACTGAAGCTTTCTTT.

The rearrangement links TRBV29-1 to TRBJ1-1, with unresolved D. V gave up 6 bases and J gave up 5 bases, with 19 bases separating them. The V gene's germline CDR1 is SQVTM and CDR2 ANQGSEA. CDR3 length equals 14 residues. As DNA, the CDR3 is TGCAGCGTCGGCCTGACCGGGAGGGAGACTGAAGCTTTCTTT. It translates to CSVGLTGRETEAFF.

The gene calls are TRBV12-3 or TRBV12-4 and TRBJ2-7; 8 nucleotides align to TRBD2. There are 12 residues in the CDR3. V trimming: 6 bases; J trimming: 4 bases; junction bases outside the gene matches: 2. CDR3 nucleotide sequence: TGTGCCAGCAGGAGCGGGGGTTACGAGCAGTACTTC. It encodes CASRSGGYEQYF.

This chain connects TRBV9 to TRBJ2-4, with D possibly TRBD1 on 6 matching bases. The germline V gene has CDR1 SGDLS and CDR2 YYNGEE. Between the trimmed V and J ends, which lost 3 bases and 2 bases, there was a span of 12 bases. This CDR3 contains 15 residues. The CDR3: CASSASGTPKNIQYF. The CDR3 DNA reads TGTGCCAGCAGCGCCTCCGGGACACCCAAAAACATTCAGTACTTC.

This clonotype was found a few times. The chain joins TRBV30 to TRBJ2-3; no reliable D call. Germline assignment: CDR1 GTSNPN and CDR2 SVGIG (reference sequence). The CDR3 runs 13 residues. V lost 3 bases to trimming and J lost 8 bases, with 15 bases between them. The CDR3 coding sequence is TGTGCCTGGAGCTTAGACTCCCAGTTTACGCAGTATTTT. It translates to CAWSLDSQFTQYF.

This clonotype was counted a few times. This chain links TRBV10-3 with TRBJ1-5; D is undetermined. V lost 0 bases and J 4 bases, leaving 10 bases between the germline ends. Germline loops: CDR1 ENHRY, CDR2 SYGVKD. The CDR3 contains 15 residues. In DNA, the CDR3 is TGTGCCATCAGTGAGTCCCAGAACACAAATCAGCCCCAGCATTTT. It codes for CAISESQNTNQPQHF.

The CDR3 region is CSVVLRDYSTDTQYF. For the CDR3, the DNA is TGCAGCGTTGTATTGCGGGATTATAGCACAGATACGCAGTATTTT. This rearrangement joins TRBV29-1 to TRBJ2-3, with D possibly TRBD2 on 6 matching bases. The CDR3 covers 15 residues. Germline lookup yields CDR1 SQVTM and CDR2 ANQGSEA. Trimming left V 4 bases short and J 0 bases short, with 14 bases between.

The gene calls are TRBV4-2 and TRBJ2-7, with D perhaps being TRBD1 or TRBD2 (6 bases each). Between the trimmed V and J ends, which lost 0 bases and 2 bases, there was a span of 14 bases. The CDR3 consists of 16 residues. The germline V gene has CDR1 LGHNA and CDR2 YNFKEQ. This CDR3 reads CASSQDFGGTTYEQYF. CDR3 DNA: TGTGCCAGCAGCCAAGATTTCGGGGGCACCACCTACGAGCAGTACTTC.

J is TRBJ1-1 and V is TRBV7-9; no definite D call. The CDR3 extends over 12 amino acids. CDR1 is SEHNR and CDR2 is FQNEAQ in the germline V gene (reference sequence). V was cut by 3 bases and J by 6 bases, with 8 bases left in between. As DNA, the CDR3 is TGTGCCAGCAGCTTTAGGTCCCCTGAAGCTTTCTTT. This encodes CASSFRSPEAFF. The complete variable domain, with remaining parts taken from reference TRBV7-9 and TRBJ1-1, reads DTGVSQNPRHKITKRGQNVTFRCDPISEHNRLYWYRQTLGQGPEFLTYFQNEAQLEKSRLLSDRFSAERPKGSFSTLEIQRTEQGDSAMYLCASSFRSPEAFFGQGTRLTVV.

This clonotype has a handful of counts. This sequence joins TRBV5-6 and TRBJ2-2; D unclear. V was pared by 4 bases and J by 10 bases, with 14 bases between. This CDR3 contains 13 residues. Germline V lookup: CDR1 SGHDT, CDR2 YYEEEE. The CDR3 loop reads CASSAPASLELFF. CDR3 DNA sequence: TGTGCCAGCAGCGCGCCAGCATCTTTGGAGCTGTTTTTT.

This clonotype occurred many times. The chain employs TRBV29-1 and TRBJ2-5, with D perhaps TRBD1 or TRBD2 (6 bases each). CDR1 SQVTM and CDR2 ANQGSEA come from the germline V gene. The CDR3 is made up of 16 amino acids. Trimming removed 0 bases from V and 4 bases from J, with 18 bases in between. CDR3 DNA sequence: TGCAGCGTTGAAGAGGGGGGCCCCTCGTACCGAGAGACCCAGTACTTC. It yields the protein CSVEEGGPSYRETQYF.

The rearrangement links TRBV7-8 to TRBJ1-1, with D possibly being TRBD1 (6 bases). Per germline, CDR1 SGHVS and CDR2 FQNEAQ. Trimming stripped 1 base from V and 3 bases from J, with 18 bases between. The CDR3 runs to 17 residues. CDR3 in DNA: TGTGCCAGCAGCTTAGGAGGCGGCGGCAGGGGCGACACTGAAGCTTTCTTT. Translation: CASSLGGGGRGDTEAFF.

The sample holds a few counts of this clonotype. V usage is TRBV4-3 and J usage is TRBJ2-5, with a tentative D call TRBD2 (6 bases). There are 16 residues in the CDR3. With 2 bases removed from V and 2 bases from J, the gap between germline ends came to 15 bases. Germline assignment: CDR1 LGHNA and CDR2 YSLEER. The CDR3 coding sequence is TGCGCCAGCAGCCAATCGAGCGCGGAGGGGCAAGAGACCCAGTACTTC. It encodes CASSQSSAEGQETQYF.

This clonotype was counted a few times. The chain couples TRBV12-5 to TRBJ1-5; D unclear. The germline V and J ends were trimmed by 1 base and 6 bases, with 10 bases remaining between them. In germline, CDR1 is LGHNT, CDR2 FRNRAP. This CDR3 contains 14 residues. Written as DNA, the CDR3 is TGTGCTAGTGGTTTGGGGTATCCAGGTCAGCCCCAGCATTTT. This codes for CASGLGYPGQPQHF.

The V call is TRBV5-5, the J call TRBJ2-3, with D possibly called TRBD1 or TRBD2 (6 bases each). CDR3 length: 15 amino acids. Trimming took 3 bases from V and 5 from J, leaving 16 bases between them. Germline CDR1 is SGHKS and CDR2 is YYEKEE (reference sequence). The chain's CDR3 is CASSSWMGGGDTQYF. Here the CDR3 DNA reads TGTGCCAGCAGCTCTTGGATGGGGGGCGGAGATACGCAGTATTTT.

With regard to this clonotype: This may stem from a read error, because a much larger clone lies one nucleotide away. V gene TRBV12-3 or TRBV12-4 combines with J gene TRBJ2-3; D gene unclear. Trimming pared 7 bases from V and 3 bases from J, leaving 8 bases between. CDR3 size: 12 residues. The CDR3 DNA reads as TGTGCCAGCACCCCTAGAACAGATACGCAGTATTTT. The encoded protein is CASTPRTDTQYF.

The chain joins TRBV29-1 to TRBJ2-3, with TRBD1 identical over 8 bases. The CDR3 consists of 14 residues. CDR1 and CDR2 from the germline V gene are SQVTM and ANQGSEA. Trimming at V came to 2 bases and at J to 1 base, leaving 2 bases not matched to a gene. The CDR3 DNA is TGCAGCGTTGAATCGGGACAGGGCACAGATACGCAGTATTTT. It codes for CSVESGQGTDTQYF.

This clonotype was recorded a few times. The V gene is TRBV7-9, the J gene TRBJ2-1; D unclear. This CDR3 spans 14 amino acids. Trimming removed 8 bases at V and 7 bases at J, with 18 bases between. Germline V gene lookup returns CDR1 SEHNR and CDR2 FQNEAQ (reference sequence). The CDR3 bases are TGTGCCAGCCGCCACCCGTCTTTGGGGAATGAGCAGTTCTTC. Translated: CASRHPSLGNEQFF. The whole variable domain, filled in from reference TRBV7-9 and TRBJ2-1, reads DTGVSQNPRHKITKRGQNVTFRCDPISEHNRLYWYRQTLGQGPEFLTYFQNEAQLEKSRLLSDRFSAERPKGSFSTLEIQRTEQGDSAMYLCASRHPSLGNEQFFGPGTRLTVL.

V is TRBV2 and J is TRBJ2-1; D gene ambiguous. This CDR3 comprises 13 residues. Per germline, CDR1 SNHLY and CDR2 FYNNEI. V lost 7 bases to trimming and J lost 6 bases, with 13 bases between them. In DNA form, the CDR3 reads TGTGCCAGCACTAGGTCTCACGGCAATGAGCAGTTCTTC. As protein: CASTRSHGNEQFF.

There are a few counts of this clonotype. The CDR3 spells CASSYSGQNTGELFF. The CDR3 coding sequence is TGTGCCAGCAGTTACTCCGGGCAGAACACCGGGGAGCTGTTTTTT. The chain uses TRBV6-5 and TRBJ2-2; D is ambiguous. The CDR3 is 15 amino acids. Germline V gene sequence: CDR1 MNHEY, CDR2 SVGAGI. The ends were cut back, 0 bases at V and 1 base at J, with 6 bases in the middle.

About this clonotype: This could be a read error, since a much larger clone is one nucleotide away. The rearrangement joins TRBV10-3 to TRBJ1-5; D unclear. Germline V gene sequence: CDR1 ENHRY, CDR2 SYGVKD. The CDR3 loop spans 16 amino acids. The CDR3, as DNA: TGTGTCATCAGTGAGTCATCCGGGATCCCCAATCAGCCCCAGCATTTT. Translating gives CVISESSGIPNQPQHF.